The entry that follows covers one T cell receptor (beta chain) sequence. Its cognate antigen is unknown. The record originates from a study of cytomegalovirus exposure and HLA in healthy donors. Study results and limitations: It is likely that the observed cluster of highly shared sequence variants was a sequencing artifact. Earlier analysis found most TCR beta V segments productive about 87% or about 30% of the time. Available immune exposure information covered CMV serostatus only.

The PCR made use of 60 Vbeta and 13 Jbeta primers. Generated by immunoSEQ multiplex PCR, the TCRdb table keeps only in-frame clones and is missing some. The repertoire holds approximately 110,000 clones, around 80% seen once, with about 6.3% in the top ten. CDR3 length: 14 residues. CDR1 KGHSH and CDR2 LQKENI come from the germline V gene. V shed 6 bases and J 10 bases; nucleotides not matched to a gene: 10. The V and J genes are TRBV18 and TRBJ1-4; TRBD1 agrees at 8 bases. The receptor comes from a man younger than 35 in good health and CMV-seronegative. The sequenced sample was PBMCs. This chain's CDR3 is CASSQDRAEAKLFF. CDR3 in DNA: TGTGCCAGCTCCCAGGACAGGGCGGAGGCAAAACTGTTTTTT.